The entry that follows covers one T cell receptor (beta chain) sequence. The antigen is undetermined. The data are from a study of cytomegalovirus exposure and HLA in healthy donors. This CDR3 spans 14 amino acids. V trimming: 2 bases; J trimming: 7 bases; junction bases outside the gene matches: 5. Germline values: CDR1 SGHTS, CDR2 YDEGEE. The study, taken as a whole, reports: Specificity for CMV antigens was confirmed in vitro for a few of the CMV-associated chains. The authors enumerated some 160 TCR beta chains as linked to cytomegalovirus.

TCRdb's copy holds only in-frame clones and misses some; the assay was immunoSEQ multiplex PCR. Among a few hundred thousand clones, approximately 85% were seen once, and the ten largest hold approximately 0.9%. The chain joins TRBV5-8 to TRBJ1-4, with 7 bases aligning to TRBD1. Sample: PBMCs. The receptor was isolated from a man aged 25-45 years in good health and CMV-seronegative. Written as DNA, the CDR3 is TGTGCCAGCAGCTTTACAGGGGTTGTTGAAAAACTGTTTTTT. Protein product: CASSFTGVVEKLFF.